This section outlines one TCR beta chain sequence together with its context. The CDR3 consists of 15 residues. V shed 6 bases and J 4 bases; nucleotides not matched to a gene: 10. Germline CDR1 reads SNHLY; CDR2 reads FYNNEI. The data stem from a study of blood T cell repertoires in COVID-19. Across the study: The United States, Italy and Spain supplied acute and convalescent COVID-19 samples. PBMCs, B-cell-depleted T cells, or T cells were the source of the cDNA or gDNA that made up the material.

Original data processing: Amplifying reference gene primers gave estimates of nucleated cell counts. Profiled with immunoSEQ multiplex PCR; TCRdb holds only in-frame clones, not every one. Clone size and V and J calls were adopted from that table, with D and trimming inferred from the DNA. The sample consists of about 140,000 clones, approximately 80% of them appearing once. The chain is built from TRBV2 and TRBJ2-5, with 8 bases aligning to TRBD1. Specimen: peripheral blood. The clonotype was recovered from a man aged 60-69 years with active or convalescent COVID-19. This CDR3 is CASSVRQGRIETQYF. The DNA of the CDR3 is TGTGCCAGCAGCGTCCGACAGGGGAGAATAGAGACCCAGTACTTC.